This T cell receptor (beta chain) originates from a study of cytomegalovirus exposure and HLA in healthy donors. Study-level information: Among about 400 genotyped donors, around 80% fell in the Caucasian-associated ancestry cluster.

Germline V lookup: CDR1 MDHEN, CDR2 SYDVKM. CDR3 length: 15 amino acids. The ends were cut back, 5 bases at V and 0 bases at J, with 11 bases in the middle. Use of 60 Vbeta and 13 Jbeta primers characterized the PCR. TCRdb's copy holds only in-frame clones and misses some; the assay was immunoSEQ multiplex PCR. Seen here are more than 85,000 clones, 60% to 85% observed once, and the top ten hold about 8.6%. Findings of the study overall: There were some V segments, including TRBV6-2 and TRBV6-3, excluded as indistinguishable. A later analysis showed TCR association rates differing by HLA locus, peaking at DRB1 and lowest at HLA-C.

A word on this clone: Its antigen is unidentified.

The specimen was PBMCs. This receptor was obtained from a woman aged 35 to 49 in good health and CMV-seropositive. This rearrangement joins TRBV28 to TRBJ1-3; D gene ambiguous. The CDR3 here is CASSKRHDSGNTIYF. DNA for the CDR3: TGTGCCAGCAGTAAAAGACACGACTCTGGAAACACCATATATTTT.